Following are 32 T cell receptor beta chains from one sample sequenced in a study of blood T cell repertoires in COVID-19. Generated by immunoSEQ multiplex PCR, the TCRdb table keeps only in-frame clones and is missing some. The sample records 200,000 to 250,000 clones, around nine tenths being singletons. Sequencing was done on a sample of PBMCs or T cells enriched from blood (not recorded which). The source is a woman in her 30s who had recovered from COVID-19.

This sequence joins TRBV7-2 and TRBJ2-7; 10 positions agree with TRBD1. This CDR3 comprises 15 residues. Germline lookup yields CDR1 SGHTA and CDR2 FQGNSA. The trim removed 5 bases at V and 3 bases at J, leaving 7 bases unmatched. The CDR3 sequence: CASSGQGESNYEQYF. CDR3 DNA sequence: TGTGCCAGCAGCGGACAGGGGGAGTCCAACTACGAGCAGTACTTC.

This clone was seen a single time. J is TRBJ2-2 and V is TRBV5-6; 9 bases align to TRBD1. V was pared by 4 bases and J by 6 bases, with 10 bases of the junction left unmatched. This CDR3 is 16 amino acids long. Looked up from germline, CDR1 is SGHDT and CDR2 is YYEEEE. CDR3 protein: CASSQAGQGAAGELFF. CDR3 DNA: TGTGCCAGCAGCCAGGCGGGACAGGGCGCCGCCGGGGAGCTGTTTTTT.

This clone was counted once. The V gene is TRBV27, the J gene TRBJ2-1; the D gene is possibly TRBD1 (6 bases). The CDR3 is made up of 16 amino acids. CDR1 is MNHEY, CDR2 SMNVEV, per germline (reference sequence). Trimming cost V 5 bases and J 3 bases, with 17 bases left between them. The CDR3, as DNA: TGTGCCAGCAGTCCCCAGGGGCCTCTTGGCTACAATGAGCAGTTCTTC. Protein product: CASSPQGPLGYNEQFF.

This rearrangement joins TRBV28 to TRBJ1-5; D is perhaps TRBD1 (6 bases). V was cut by 6 bases and J by 6 bases, with 15 bases left in between. Looked up from germline, CDR1 is MDHEN and CDR2 is SYDVKM. The CDR3 covers 14 residues. The CDR3 sequence is CASSPGGAGQPQHF. CDR3 in DNA: TGTGCCAGCAGCCCCGGGGGGGCCGGTCAGCCCCAGCATTTT.

The V call is TRBV27, the J call TRBJ1-6; possibly TRBD1 for D (5 bases). The CDR3 sequence is 14 residues long. The germline V gene encodes CDR1 MNHEY and CDR2 SMNVEV (reference sequence). The V end was cut by 5 bases, the J end by 10 bases, with 15 bases between. The DNA for the CDR3 is TGTGCCAGCAGTCCCAAAGGGGCGGCGTCACCCCTCCACTTT. This encodes CASSPKGAASPLHF.

J is TRBJ2-2 and V is TRBV19, with D possibly matching TRBD2 (6 bases). CDR3 length: 14 amino acids. Trimming pared 3 bases from V and 7 bases from J, leaving 12 bases between. Germline V CDR1 and CDR2: LNHDA, SQIVND (reference sequence). In nucleotides, the CDR3 is TGTGCCAGTAGTATGGAACTAGCAATCGGGGAGCTGTTTTTT. Encoded protein: CASSMELAIGELFF. The entire variable domain, with the rest obtained from reference TRBV19 and TRBJ2-2, is as follows: DGGITQSPKYLFRKEGQNVTLSCEQNLNHDAMYWYRQDPGQGLRLIYYSQIVNDFQKGDIAEGYSVSREKKESFPLTVTSAQKNPTAFYLCASSMELAIGELFFGEGSRLTVL.

The chain has TRBV29-1 and TRBJ2-7; 7 bases line up with TRBD1. Germline V gene sequence: CDR1 SQVTM, CDR2 ANQGSEA. The CDR3 has 12 amino acids. V shed 7 bases, J shed 4 bases, and the junction held 7 bases outside the gene matches. The CDR3 sequence is CSGLGQAYEQYF. In DNA form, the CDR3 reads TGCAGCGGCCTAGGACAGGCTTACGAGCAGTACTTC.

J is TRBJ1-1 and V is TRBV7-3; D gene unclear. Trimming removed 5 bases at V and 0 bases at J, with 7 bases between. The CDR3 extends over 13 amino acids. CDR1 and CDR2 from the germline V gene are SGHTA and FQGTGA. Here the CDR3 DNA reads TGTGCCAGCAGCAAAGAGGTGAACACTGAAGCTTTCTTT. Translated, it gives CASSKEVNTEAFF.

The V and J genes are TRBV28 and TRBJ2-7, with D possibly TRBD1 on 6 matching bases. Germline CDR1 reads MDHEN; CDR2 reads SYDVKM. V was trimmed by 3 bases and J by 3 bases, leaving 12 bases between them. CDR3 length: 14 amino acids. CDR3 amino acids: CASSFRGTLYEQYF. The CDR3 region has the DNA TGTGCCAGCAGTTTCAGGGGTACCCTCTACGAGCAGTACTTC. Based on the CDR3 plus reference TRBV28 and TRBJ2-7, the full variable domain is DVKVTQSSRYLVKRTGEKVFLECVQDMDHENMFWYRQDPGLGLRLIYFSYDVKMKEKGDIPEGYSVSREKKERFSLILESASTNQTSMYLCASSFRGTLYEQYFGPGTRLTVT.

This clone was seen a handful of times. The chain has TRBV13 and TRBJ2-7, with D possibly TRBD1 on 5 matching bases. Germline CDR1 is PRHDT and CDR2 is FYEKMQ (reference sequence). The CDR3 contains 14 residues. The V end lost 5 bases, the J end lost 6 bases, and 17 bases lay between the germline ends. CDR3 nucleotide sequence: TGTGCCAGCAGCGACCAGGGTATGATGGGCGAGCAGTACTTC. Translating it yields CASSDQGMMGEQYF.

This chain links TRBV7-9 with TRBJ2-3, with D possibly being TRBD2 (5 bases). Trimming pared 6 bases from V and 4 bases from J, leaving 17 bases between. This CDR3 is built from 15 residues. CDR1 and CDR2 from the germline V gene are SEHNR and FQNEAQ (reference sequence). CDR3 loop: CASSGESRAPDTQYF. For the CDR3, the DNA is TGTGCCAGCAGTGGGGAGTCGCGGGCCCCAGATACGCAGTATTTT.

This chain links TRBV28 with TRBJ1-2, with D possibly being TRBD1 (5 bases). The V gene's germline CDR1 is MDHEN and CDR2 SYDVKM. The CDR3 is made up of 15 amino acids. V was pared by 0 bases and J by 1 base, with 9 bases between. DNA for the CDR3: TGTGCCAGCAGTTTATGGACAGCAGTTAACTATGGCTACACCTTC. Its protein is CASSLWTAVNYGYTF.

The sample holds many counts of this clone. CDR3 sequence: CASRPDSQFGEQYF. CDR3 nucleotide sequence: TGTGCCAGCAGACCCGACAGCCAGTTTGGCGAGCAGTACTTC. This sequence joins TRBV2 and TRBJ2-7; TRBD1 is a possible D gene (5 bases). Per the germline V gene, CDR1 is SNHLY and CDR2 is FYNNEI. The V end was cut by 6 bases, the J end by 6 bases, with 18 bases between. The CDR3 totals 14 residues.

The V gene is TRBV18, the J gene TRBJ1-4; no firm D call. Trimming left V 5 bases short and J 0 bases short, with 10 bases between. Germline CDR1 KGHSH, CDR2 LQKENI. The CDR3 loop spans 15 amino acids. Written as DNA, the CDR3 is TGTGCCAGCTCAAGAAACAGTGCAACTAATGAAAAACTGTTTTTT. Translating gives CASSRNSATNEKLFF.

The chain links TRBV6-6 to TRBJ1-3; D not resolved. Germline V CDR1 and CDR2: MNHNY, SVGAGI (reference sequence). Trimming removed 2 bases at V and 3 bases at J, with 14 bases between. The CDR3 spans 16 residues. DNA for the CDR3: TGTGCCAGCAGTTACGCCGAGGGCTACGGTGGAAACACCATATATTTT. Its translation is CASSYAEGYGGNTIYF.

The chain recombines TRBV7-2 with TRBJ1-1; 10 bases map to TRBD1. The CDR3 length is 17 residues. Germline loops: CDR1 SGHTA, CDR2 FQGNSA. V shed 1 base and J 5 bases; nucleotides not matched to a gene: 10. The CDR3: CASSLVGTGVSRTEAFF. CDR3 bases: TGTGCCAGCAGCTTAGTGGGGACAGGGGTTTCGAGGACTGAAGCTTTCTTT. The full variable domain, with the rest looked up from reference TRBV7-2 and TRBJ1-1, is GAGVSQSPSNKVTEKGKDVELRCDPISGHTALYWYRQSLGQGLEFLIYFQGNSAPDKSGLPSDRFSAERTGGSVSTLTIQRTQQEDSAVYLCASSLVGTGVSRTEAFFGQGTRLTVV.

The chain joins TRBV10-3 to TRBJ2-1; tentative D call: TRBD2 (5 bases). The CDR3 is 14 amino acids. V was trimmed by 10 bases and J by 3 bases, leaving 16 bases between them. Germline assignment: CDR1 ENHRY and CDR2 SYGVKD. The CDR3 reads CATKGLTGYNEQFF. CDR3 nucleotide sequence: TGTGCCACGAAAGGACTCACCGGCTACAATGAGCAGTTCTTC.

This rearrangement joins TRBV5-6 to TRBJ1-2, with TRBD1 matching 7 bases. Germline V gives CDR1 SGHDT, CDR2 YYEEEE. The CDR3 sequence is 13 residues long. V shed 4 bases, J shed 5 bases, and the junction held 5 bases outside the gene matches. This chain's CDR3 is CASSPGTEYGYTF. The CDR3 coding sequence is TGTGCCAGCAGCCCCGGGACAGAATATGGCTACACCTTC. The variable domain in full, completed from reference TRBV5-6 and TRBJ1-2, reads DAGVTQSPTHLIKTRGQQVTLRCSPKSGHDTVSWYQQALGQGPQFIFQYYEEEERQRGNFPDRFSGHQFPNYSSELNVNALLLGDSALYLCASSPGTEYGYTFGSGTRLTVV.

This rearrangement joins TRBV4-2 to TRBJ2-3; TRBD1 agrees at 11 bases. The germline gives CDR1 LGHNA, CDR2 YNFKEQ. The CDR3 covers 16 residues. With V trimmed by 1 base and J by 5 bases, 5 bases remained unmatched. DNA for the CDR3: TGTGCCAGCAGCCAAGGGGGGACAGGGGGAGGAGATACGCAGTATTTT. Its protein product is CASSQGGTGGGDTQYF.

This sequence joins TRBV20-1 and TRBJ2-3, with 7 positions matching TRBD2. CDR1 is DFQATT, CDR2 SNEGSKA, per germline (reference sequence). The V segment lost 3 bases and the J segment 0 bases; nucleotides outside the gene matches: 6. This CDR3 has 15 residues. The CDR3 DNA follows: TGCAGTGCTAGTCTGACTAGCACTAGCACAGATACGCAGTATTTT. This sequence encodes CSASLTSTSTDTQYF.

The chain employs TRBV27 and TRBJ2-5; D possibly corresponds to TRBD1 (5 bases). Trimming removed 4 bases at V and 2 bases at J, with 14 bases between. CDR1 is MNHEY and CDR2 is SMNVEV in the germline V gene (reference sequence). The CDR3 is 15 residues long. CDR3 loop: CASSYSDIWQETQYF. CDR3 bases: TGTGCCAGCAGTTACTCGGACATCTGGCAAGAGACCCAGTACTTC.

The rearrangement joins TRBV13 to TRBJ1-4; D is undetermined. The V end was cut by 4 bases, the J end by 8 bases, with 14 bases between. Germline loops: CDR1 PRHDT, CDR2 FYEKMQ (reference sequence). The CDR3 consists of 14 residues. CDR3 amino acids: CASSSERGSEKLFF. The CDR3 nucleotides read TGTGCCAGCAGCTCTGAACGAGGGTCAGAAAAACTGTTTTTT.

This chain connects TRBV9 to TRBJ1-5; D gene ambiguous. With 0 bases removed from V and 3 bases from J, the gap between germline ends came to 7 bases. CDR1 is SGDLS and CDR2 is YYNGEE in the germline V gene. The CDR3 totals 14 residues. This CDR3 reads CASSVGAVNQPQHF. In DNA, the CDR3 is TGTGCCAGCAGCGTAGGGGCAGTCAATCAGCCCCAGCATTTT.

The chain carries TRBV5-1 and TRBJ1-1; TRBD1 matches 7 bases. This CDR3 region has 17 residues. Germline CDR1 reads SGHRS; CDR2 reads YFSETQ. V shed 3 bases and J 0 bases; nucleotides not matched to a gene: 11. The CDR3 DNA reads TGCGCCAGCAGCTGGAACCGGGACAGTAACTTGAACACTGAAGCTTTCTTT. It specifies CASSWNRDSNLNTEAFF.

The chain couples TRBV27 to TRBJ2-7; 10 bases match TRBD1. V was clipped by 5 bases and J by 5 bases; unmatched bases: 12. Germline CDR1 is MNHEY and CDR2 is SMNVEV (reference sequence). This CDR3 spans 16 amino acids. The CDR3 nucleotides are TGTGCCAGCAGTCCCTCGCCGACAGGGGGCGAGAACGAGCAGTACTTC. This sequence encodes CASSPSPTGGENEQYF.

This rearrangement joins TRBV28 to TRBJ2-6, with 11 bases aligning to TRBD1. The length of the CDR3 is 17 residues. Unmatched junction bases numbered 4, after V lost 6 bases and J lost 0 bases. From germline, CDR1 is MDHEN and CDR2 SYDVKM. The CDR3 coding sequence is TGTGCCAGCAGGGACAGGGGGCCCCCCTCTGGGGCCAACGTCCTGACTTTC. This translates into CASRDRGPPSGANVLTF.

The rearrangement joins TRBV6-1 to TRBJ2-3, with 7 bases lining up with TRBD2. The CDR3 has 15 amino acids. Per the germline V gene, CDR1 is MNHNS and CDR2 is SASEGT. Unmatched junction bases numbered 2, after V lost 2 bases and J lost 0 bases. CDR3 loop: CASSERGSSTDTQYF. CDR3 coding DNA: TGTGCCAGCAGTGAACGCGGGAGCAGCACAGATACGCAGTATTTT.

The chain links TRBV19 to TRBJ1-6; D gene unclear. Germline V gives CDR1 LNHDA, CDR2 SQIVND (reference sequence). This CDR3 comprises 19 residues. V was clipped by 6 bases and J by 1 base, with 22 bases between them. CDR3 amino acids: CASSITGSVLGSYNSPLHF. The CDR3 DNA reads TGTGCCAGTAGCATTACCGGGAGCGTTCTCGGGTCCTATAATTCACCCCTCCACTTT.

This clone was seen more than once but under ten times. This rearrangement joins TRBV20-1 to TRBJ2-3; D remains unclear. The germline CDR1 and CDR2 sequences are DFQATT and SNEGSKA (reference sequence). Trimming removed 4 bases at V and 8 bases at J, with 7 bases between. This CDR3 is 10 amino acids long. The CDR3 is CSATPGTQYF. The CDR3 DNA follows: TGCAGTGCTACCCCCGGTACGCAGTATTTT.

As to this clone: Germline is not matched at one junction end, which may reflect a read error. V and J are TRBV7-7 and TRBJ2-1, with D perhaps matching TRBD1 (6 bases). This CDR3 contains 16 residues. Germline assignment: CDR1 SSHAT and CDR2 FNYEAQ (reference sequence). In DNA, the CDR3 is TGTGCTAGCAGCCGCCTCATGATGGGGGCGGACAATGAGCAGTTCTTC. This sequence encodes CASSRLMMGADNEQFF.

The chain uses TRBV9 and TRBJ1-6; 12 positions match TRBD1. CDR1 is SGDLS and CDR2 is YYNGEE in the germline V gene. With V trimmed by 4 bases and J by 4 bases, 6 bases remained unmatched. The CDR3 runs 17 residues. DNA of the CDR3: TGTGCCAGCAGCCCAGGGACAGGGGGCCTTTATAATTCACCCCTCCACTTT. The encoded protein is CASSPGTGGLYNSPLHF.

CDR3 nucleotides: TGTGCCAGCAGCTCATACAGGGGATCGGGTGAAGCTTTCTTT. Protein: CASSSYRGSGEAFF. The chain is built from TRBV5-6 and TRBJ1-1, with 7 bases fitting TRBD1. Germline values: CDR1 SGHDT, CDR2 YYEEEE. There are 14 residues in the CDR3. V was clipped by 3 bases and J by 7 bases; unmatched bases: 9.